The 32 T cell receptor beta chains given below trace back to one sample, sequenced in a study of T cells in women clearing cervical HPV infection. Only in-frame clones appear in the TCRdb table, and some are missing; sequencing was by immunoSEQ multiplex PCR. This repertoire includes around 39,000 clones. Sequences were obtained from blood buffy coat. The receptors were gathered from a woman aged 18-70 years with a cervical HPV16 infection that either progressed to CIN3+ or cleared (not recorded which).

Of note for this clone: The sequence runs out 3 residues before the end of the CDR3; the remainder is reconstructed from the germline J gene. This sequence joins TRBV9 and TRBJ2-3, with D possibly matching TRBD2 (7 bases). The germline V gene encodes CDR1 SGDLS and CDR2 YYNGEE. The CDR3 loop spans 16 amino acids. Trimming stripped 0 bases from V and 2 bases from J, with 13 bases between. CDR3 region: CASSVDAGANTDTQYF. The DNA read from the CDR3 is TGTGCCAGCAGCGTAGATGCGGGGGCTAACACAGATACG.

The CDR3 protein is CASSLTGGMGTDTQYF. CDR3 bases read: TGTGCCAGCAGCTTAACGGGGGGCATGGGCACAGATACG. The chain combines TRBV7-6 with TRBJ2-3; TRBD2 might be the D (7 bases). Sequencing ends 3 residues short of the CDR3 end; the germline J gene provides the rest. This CDR3 region has 16 residues. The V end lost 2 bases, the J end lost 1 base, and 13 bases lay between the germline ends. CDR1 is SGHVS and CDR2 is FNYEAQ in the germline V gene.

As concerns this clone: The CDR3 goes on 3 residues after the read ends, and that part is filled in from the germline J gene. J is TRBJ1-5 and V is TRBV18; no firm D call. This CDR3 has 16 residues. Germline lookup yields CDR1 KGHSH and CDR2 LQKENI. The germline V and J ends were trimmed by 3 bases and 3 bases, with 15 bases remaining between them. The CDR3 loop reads CASSPMERQVNQPQHF. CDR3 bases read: TGTGCCAGCTCACCCATGGAACGGCAGGTCAATCAGCCC.

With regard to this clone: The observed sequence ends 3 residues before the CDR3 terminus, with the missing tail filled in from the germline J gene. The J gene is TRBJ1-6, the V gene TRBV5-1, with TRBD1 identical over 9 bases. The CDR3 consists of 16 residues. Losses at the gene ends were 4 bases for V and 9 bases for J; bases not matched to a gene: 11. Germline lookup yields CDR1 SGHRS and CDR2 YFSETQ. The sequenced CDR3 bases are TGCGCCAGCAGCCTGGACAGGGGTGATGGTAGTTCACCC. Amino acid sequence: CASSLDRGDGSSP. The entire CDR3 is CASSLDRGDGSSPLHF.

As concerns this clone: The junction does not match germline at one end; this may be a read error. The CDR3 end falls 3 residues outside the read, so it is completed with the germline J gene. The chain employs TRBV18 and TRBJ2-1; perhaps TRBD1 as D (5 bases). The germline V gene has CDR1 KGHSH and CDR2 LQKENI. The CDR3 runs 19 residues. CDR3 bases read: TGTGCCAGCTCCCCTCCGACAGCGCTCCAGGACCCCTCCCACAATGAG. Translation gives CASSPPTALQDPSHNE. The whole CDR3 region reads CASSPPTALQDPSHNEQFF.

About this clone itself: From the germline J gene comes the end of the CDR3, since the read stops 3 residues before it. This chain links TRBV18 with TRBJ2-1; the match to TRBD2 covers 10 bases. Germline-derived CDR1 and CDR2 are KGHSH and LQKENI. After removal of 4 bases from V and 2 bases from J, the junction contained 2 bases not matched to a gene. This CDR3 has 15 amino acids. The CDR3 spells CASSRSGGAYNEQFF. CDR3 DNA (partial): TGTGCCAGCTCACGCAGCGGGGGGGCCTACAATGAG.

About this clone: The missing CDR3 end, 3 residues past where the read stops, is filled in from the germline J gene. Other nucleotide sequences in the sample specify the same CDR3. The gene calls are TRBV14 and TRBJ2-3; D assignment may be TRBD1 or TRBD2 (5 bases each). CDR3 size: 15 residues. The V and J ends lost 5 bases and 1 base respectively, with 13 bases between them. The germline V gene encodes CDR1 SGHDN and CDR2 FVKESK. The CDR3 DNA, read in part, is TGTGCCAGCAGCGGACGAGGGGATGGCACAGATACG. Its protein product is CASSGRGDGTDT. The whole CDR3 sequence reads CASSGRGDGTDTQYF.

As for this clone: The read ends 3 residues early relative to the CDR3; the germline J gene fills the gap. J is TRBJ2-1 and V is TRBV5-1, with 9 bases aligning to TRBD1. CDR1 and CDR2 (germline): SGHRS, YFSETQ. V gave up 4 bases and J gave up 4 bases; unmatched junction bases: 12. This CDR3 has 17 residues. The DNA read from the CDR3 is TGCGCCAGCAGCGGCGTACAGGGGGCGCTTAATTACAATGAG. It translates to CASSGVQGALNYNE. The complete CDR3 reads CASSGVQGALNYNEQFF.

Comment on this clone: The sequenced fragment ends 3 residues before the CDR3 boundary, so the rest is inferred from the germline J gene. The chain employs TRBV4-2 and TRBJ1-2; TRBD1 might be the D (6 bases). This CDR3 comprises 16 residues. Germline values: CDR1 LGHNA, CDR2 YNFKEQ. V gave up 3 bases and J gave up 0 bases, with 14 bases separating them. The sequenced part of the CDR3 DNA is TGTGCCAGCAGCCACCTCGACAGGACGGCTAACTATGGC. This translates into CASSHLDRTANYG. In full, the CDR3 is CASSHLDRTANYGYTF.

The CDR3 bases that were read are TGTGCCAGCAGCTCCCACCTTAGGGGAATCGGGGAG. Amino acid sequence: CASSSHLRGIGE. In full, the CDR3 reads CASSSHLRGIGELFF. The V call is TRBV7-6, the J call TRBJ2-2; weak D call: TRBD1 (5 bases). The read ends 3 residues early relative to the CDR3; the germline J gene fills the gap. Per the germline V gene, CDR1 is SGHVS and CDR2 is FNYEAQ. The CDR3 spans 15 residues. Trimming pared 4 bases from V and 7 bases from J, leaving 16 bases between.

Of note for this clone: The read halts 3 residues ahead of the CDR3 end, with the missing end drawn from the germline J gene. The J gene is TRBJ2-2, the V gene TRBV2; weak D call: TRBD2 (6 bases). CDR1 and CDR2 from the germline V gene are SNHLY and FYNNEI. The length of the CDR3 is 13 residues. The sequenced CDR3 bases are TGTGCCAGCAGTCGGGGTCCGGGGGAAAAG. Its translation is CASSRGPGEK. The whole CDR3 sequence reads CASSRGPGEKLFF.

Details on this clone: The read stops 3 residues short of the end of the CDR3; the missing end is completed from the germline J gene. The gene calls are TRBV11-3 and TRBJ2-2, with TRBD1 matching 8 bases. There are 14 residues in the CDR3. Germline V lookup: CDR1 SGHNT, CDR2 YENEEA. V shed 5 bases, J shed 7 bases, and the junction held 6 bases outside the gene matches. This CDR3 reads CASSLQGAGGELFF. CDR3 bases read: TGTGCCAGCAGCCTCCAGGGGGCCGGCGGGGAG.

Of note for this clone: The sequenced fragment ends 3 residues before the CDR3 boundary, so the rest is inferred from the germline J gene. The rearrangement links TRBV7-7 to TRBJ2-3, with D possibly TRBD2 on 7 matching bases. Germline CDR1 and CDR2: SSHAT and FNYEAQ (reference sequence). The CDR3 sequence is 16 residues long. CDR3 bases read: TGTGCCAGCAGTAGCATTCGGGGGGCAGGACAAGAGACG. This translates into CASSSIRGAGQET. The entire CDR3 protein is CASSSIRGAGQETQYF.

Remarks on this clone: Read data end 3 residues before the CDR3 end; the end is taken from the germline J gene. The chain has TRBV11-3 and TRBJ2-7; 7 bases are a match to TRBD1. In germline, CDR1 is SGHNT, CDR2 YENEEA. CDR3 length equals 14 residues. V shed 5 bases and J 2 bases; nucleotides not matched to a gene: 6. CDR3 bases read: TGTGCCAGCAGCCTGACAGGGACAACCTACGAG. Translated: CASSLTGTTYE. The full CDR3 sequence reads CASSLTGTTYEQYF.

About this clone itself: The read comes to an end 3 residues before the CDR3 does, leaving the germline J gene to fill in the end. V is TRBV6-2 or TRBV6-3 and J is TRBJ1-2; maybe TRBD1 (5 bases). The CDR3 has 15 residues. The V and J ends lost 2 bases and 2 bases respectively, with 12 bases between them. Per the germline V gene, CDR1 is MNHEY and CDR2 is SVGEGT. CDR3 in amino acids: CASSYLAGWNYGYTF. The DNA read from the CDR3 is TGTGCCAGCAGTTACCTCGCAGGGTGGAACTATGGC.

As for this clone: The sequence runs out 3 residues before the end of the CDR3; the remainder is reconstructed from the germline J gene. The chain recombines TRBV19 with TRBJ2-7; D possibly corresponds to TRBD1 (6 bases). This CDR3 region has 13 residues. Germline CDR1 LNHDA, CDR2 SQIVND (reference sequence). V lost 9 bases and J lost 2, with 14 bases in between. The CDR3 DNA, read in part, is TGTGCCAGCGGACGACAGGACACCTACGAG. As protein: CASGRQDTYE. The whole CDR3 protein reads CASGRQDTYEQYF. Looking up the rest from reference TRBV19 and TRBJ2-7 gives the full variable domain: DGGITQSPKYLFRKEGQNVTLSCEQNLNHDAMYWYRQDPGQGLRLIYYSQIVNDFQKGDIAEGYSVSREKKESFPLTVTSAQKNPTAFYLCASGRQDTYEQYFGPGTRLTVT.

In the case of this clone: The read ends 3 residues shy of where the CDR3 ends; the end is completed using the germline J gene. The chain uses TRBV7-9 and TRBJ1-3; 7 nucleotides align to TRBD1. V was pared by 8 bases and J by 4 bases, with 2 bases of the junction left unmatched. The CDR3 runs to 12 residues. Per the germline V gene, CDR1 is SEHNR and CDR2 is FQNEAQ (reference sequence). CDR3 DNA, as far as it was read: TGTGCCAGCGAGGGGGCGGGAAACACC. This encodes CASEGAGNT. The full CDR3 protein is CASEGAGNTIYF.

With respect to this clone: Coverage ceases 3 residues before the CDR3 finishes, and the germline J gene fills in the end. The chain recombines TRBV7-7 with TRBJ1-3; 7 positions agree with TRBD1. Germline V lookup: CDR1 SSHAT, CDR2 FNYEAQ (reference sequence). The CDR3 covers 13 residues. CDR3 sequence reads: CASSRNPGGWIYF. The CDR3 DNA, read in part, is TGTGCCAGCAGCCGTAACCCAGGGGGATGG.

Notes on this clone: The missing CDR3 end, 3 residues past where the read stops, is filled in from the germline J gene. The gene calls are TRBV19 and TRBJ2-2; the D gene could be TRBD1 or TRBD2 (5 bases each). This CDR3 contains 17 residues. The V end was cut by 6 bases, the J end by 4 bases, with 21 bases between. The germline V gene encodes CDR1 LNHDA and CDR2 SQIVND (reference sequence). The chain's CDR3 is CASSIYGRGVGTGELFF. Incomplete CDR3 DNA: TGTGCCAGTAGCATTTACGGACGAGGGGTAGGCACCGGGGAG.

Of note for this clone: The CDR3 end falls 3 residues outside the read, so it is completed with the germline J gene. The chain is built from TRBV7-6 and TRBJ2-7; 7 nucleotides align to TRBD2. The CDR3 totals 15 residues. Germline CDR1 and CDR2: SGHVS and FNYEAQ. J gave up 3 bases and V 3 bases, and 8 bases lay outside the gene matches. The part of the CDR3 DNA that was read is TGTGCCAGCAGCTTGGGGGGGAGGGGTTTCTACGAG. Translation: CASSLGGRGFYE. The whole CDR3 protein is CASSLGGRGFYEQYF.

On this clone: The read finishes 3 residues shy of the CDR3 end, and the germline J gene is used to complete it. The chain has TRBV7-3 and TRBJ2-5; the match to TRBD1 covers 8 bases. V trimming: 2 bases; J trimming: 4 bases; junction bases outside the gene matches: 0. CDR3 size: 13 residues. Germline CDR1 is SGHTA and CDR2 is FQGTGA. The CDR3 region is CASSLQGAETQYF. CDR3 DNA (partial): TGTGCCAGCAGCTTACAGGGGGCAGAGACC.

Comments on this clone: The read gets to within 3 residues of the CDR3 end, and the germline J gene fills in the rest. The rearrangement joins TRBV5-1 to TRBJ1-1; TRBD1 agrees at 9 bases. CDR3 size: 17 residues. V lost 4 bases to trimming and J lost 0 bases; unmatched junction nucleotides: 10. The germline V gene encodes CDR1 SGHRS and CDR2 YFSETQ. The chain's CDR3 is CASSPSGQGIMNTEAFF. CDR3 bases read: TGCGCCAGCAGCCCATCGGGACAGGGCATCATGAACACTGAA. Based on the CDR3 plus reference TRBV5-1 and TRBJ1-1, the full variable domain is KAGVTQTPRYLIKTRGQQVTLSCSPISGHRSVSWYQQTPGQGLQFLFEYFSETQRNKGNFPGRFSGRQFSNSRSEMNVSTLELGDSALYLCASSPSGQGIMNTEAFFGQGTRLTVV.

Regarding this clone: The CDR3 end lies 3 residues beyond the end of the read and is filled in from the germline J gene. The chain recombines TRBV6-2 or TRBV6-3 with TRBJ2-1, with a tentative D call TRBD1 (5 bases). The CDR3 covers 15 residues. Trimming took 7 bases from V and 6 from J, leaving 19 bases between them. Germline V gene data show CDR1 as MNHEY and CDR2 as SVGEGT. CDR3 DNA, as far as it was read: TGTGCCAGCACCTTTACTGGGGCAGGGCCCAATGAG. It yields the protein CASTFTGAGPNE. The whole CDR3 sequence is CASTFTGAGPNEQFF.

Partial CDR3 DNA: TGTGCCGTCTCCGAGGGGGCGTTTAACTATGGC. It yields the protein CAVSEGAFNYG. The whole CDR3 sequence is CAVSEGAFNYGAFF. This chain links TRBV7-9 with TRBJ1-1; TRBD1 agrees at 7 bases. The CDR3 is cut off 3 residues early in the read; its end comes from the germline J gene. CDR1 and CDR2 (germline): SEHNR, FQNEAQ (reference sequence). This CDR3 is 14 amino acids long.

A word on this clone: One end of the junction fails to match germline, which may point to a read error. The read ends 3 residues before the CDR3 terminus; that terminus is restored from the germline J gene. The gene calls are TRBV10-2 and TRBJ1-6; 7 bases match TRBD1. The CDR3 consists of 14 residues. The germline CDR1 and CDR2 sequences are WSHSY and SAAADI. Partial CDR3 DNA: TGCGCCAGCAGTCACCGGGACAGAGATTCAACC. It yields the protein CASSHRDRDST. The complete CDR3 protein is CASSHRDRDSTLHF.

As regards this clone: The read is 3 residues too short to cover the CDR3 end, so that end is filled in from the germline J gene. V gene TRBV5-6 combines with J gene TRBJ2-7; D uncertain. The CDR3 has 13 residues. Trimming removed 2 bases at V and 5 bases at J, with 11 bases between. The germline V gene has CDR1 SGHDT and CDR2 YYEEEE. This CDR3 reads CASSFGPTNEQYF. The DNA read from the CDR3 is TGTGCCAGCAGCTTTGGGCCCACCAACGAG. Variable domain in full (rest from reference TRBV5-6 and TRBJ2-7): DAGVTQSPTHLIKTRGQQVTLRCSPKSGHDTVSWYQQALGQGPQFIFQYYEEEERQRGNFPDRFSGHQFPNYSSELNVNALLLGDSALYLCASSFGPTNEQYFGPGTRLTVT.

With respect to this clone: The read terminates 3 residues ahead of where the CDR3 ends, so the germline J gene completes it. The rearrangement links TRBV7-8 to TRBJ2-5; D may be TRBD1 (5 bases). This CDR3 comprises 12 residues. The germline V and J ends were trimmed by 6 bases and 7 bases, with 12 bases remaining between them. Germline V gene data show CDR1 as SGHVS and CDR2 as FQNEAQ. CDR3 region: CASRSRQGTQYF. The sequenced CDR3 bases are TGTGCCAGCAGATCCCGTCAGGGGACC.

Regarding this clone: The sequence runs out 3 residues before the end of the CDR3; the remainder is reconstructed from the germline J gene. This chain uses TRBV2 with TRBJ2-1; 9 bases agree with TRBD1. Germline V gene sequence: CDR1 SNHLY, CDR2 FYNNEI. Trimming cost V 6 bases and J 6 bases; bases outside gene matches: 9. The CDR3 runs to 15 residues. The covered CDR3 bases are TGTGCCAGCAGGGCCGGGACAGGGAAGGTCAATGAG. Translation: CASRAGTGKVNE. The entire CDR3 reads CASRAGTGKVNEQFF.

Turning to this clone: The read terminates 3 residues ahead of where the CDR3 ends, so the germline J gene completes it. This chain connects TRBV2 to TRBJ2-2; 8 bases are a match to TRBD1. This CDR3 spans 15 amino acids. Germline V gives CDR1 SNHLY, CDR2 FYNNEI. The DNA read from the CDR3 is TGTGCCAGCACGACGTTGCAGGGGGCAGGAGAAAAG. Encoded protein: CASTTLQGAGEK. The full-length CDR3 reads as CASTTLQGAGEKLFF. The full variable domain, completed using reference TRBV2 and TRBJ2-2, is EPEVTQTPSHQVTQMGQEVILRCVPISNHLYFYWYRQILGQKVEFLVSFYNNEISEKSEIFDDQFSVERPDGSNFTLKIRSTKLEDSAMYFCASTTLQGAGEKLFFGEGSRLTVL.

Incomplete CDR3 DNA: TGTGCCAGCAGCCCCGACGACGGAGCGGCCTACGAG. Its translation is CASSPDDGAAYE. The complete CDR3 protein is CASSPDDGAAYEQYF. J is TRBJ2-7 and V is TRBV7-6, with D possibly TRBD2 on 5 matching bases. The CDR3 end lies 3 residues beyond the end of the read and is filled in from the germline J gene. Germline CDR1 and CDR2: SGHVS and FNYEAQ. The CDR3 spans 15 residues. Between the trimmed V and J ends, which lost 5 bases and 2 bases, there was a span of 16 bases.

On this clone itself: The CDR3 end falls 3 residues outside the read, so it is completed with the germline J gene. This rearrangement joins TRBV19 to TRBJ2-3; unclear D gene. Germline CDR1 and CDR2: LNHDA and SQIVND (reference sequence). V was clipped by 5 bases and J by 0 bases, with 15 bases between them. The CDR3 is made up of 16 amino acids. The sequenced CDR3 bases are TGTGCCAGTAGTTCCCAAGGTAGGGCGAGCACAGATACG. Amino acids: CASSSQGRASTDT. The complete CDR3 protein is CASSSQGRASTDTQYF.

CDR3 region: CASTDRVGRTEAFF. The part of the CDR3 DNA that was read is TGTGCCAGCACAGACAGGGTTGGTAGGACTGAA. V usage is TRBV5-6 and J usage is TRBJ1-1; 7 bases line up with TRBD1. The CDR3 end lies 3 residues beyond the end of the read and is filled in from the germline J gene. The V segment lost 6 bases and the J segment 5 bases; nucleotides outside the gene matches: 10. Germline CDR1 reads SGHDT; CDR2 reads YYEEEE. The CDR3 is 14 residues long.